Reported below is one T cell receptor beta chain. The sample comes from a study of blood T cell repertoires in COVID-19. V was clipped by 5 bases and J by 7 bases; unmatched bases: 5. There are 13 residues in the CDR3. From germline, CDR1 is SGHTA and CDR2 FQGNSA. Under the authors' procedure: By means of reference gene primer amplification, nucleated cell counts were estimated. Here immunoSEQ multiplex PCR was the method, and the copy in TCRdb shows in-frame clones only, minus some. V and J calls and clone size are those listed in that table; D and trimming were worked out from the DNA. The sample shows roughly 200,000 clones, more than 75% of them seen only once.

The source material was peripheral blood. The clonotype originates from a woman aged 45-65 years with active or convalescent COVID-19. The chain uses TRBV7-2 and TRBJ1-5; 7 nucleotides align to TRBD1. The CDR3 bases are TGTGCCAGCAGCCAAGACAGGGACCAGCCCCAGCATTTT. Translated: CASSQDRDQPQHF.